This TCR beta chain comes out of a study of CD4+ T cells in melanoma. The germline V gene has CDR1 LGHNA and CDR2 YSLEER. J lost 6 bases, V lost 0 bases, and 2 bases had no gene match. The CDR3 runs 15 residues. Sequencing used immunoSEQ multiplex PCR; TCRdb keeps in-frame clones, though not all of them. The sample records roughly 110,000 clones, around 93% being singletons. The sequencing sample was made of peripheral blood. This receptor was obtained from a human donor with melanoma. The chain combines TRBV4-3 with TRBJ2-1, with 10 bases aligning to TRBD1. The CDR3 here is CASSQERTGGNEQFF. The CDR3 bases are TGCGCCAGCAGCCAAGAGCGGACAGGGGGCAATGAGCAGTTCTTC.